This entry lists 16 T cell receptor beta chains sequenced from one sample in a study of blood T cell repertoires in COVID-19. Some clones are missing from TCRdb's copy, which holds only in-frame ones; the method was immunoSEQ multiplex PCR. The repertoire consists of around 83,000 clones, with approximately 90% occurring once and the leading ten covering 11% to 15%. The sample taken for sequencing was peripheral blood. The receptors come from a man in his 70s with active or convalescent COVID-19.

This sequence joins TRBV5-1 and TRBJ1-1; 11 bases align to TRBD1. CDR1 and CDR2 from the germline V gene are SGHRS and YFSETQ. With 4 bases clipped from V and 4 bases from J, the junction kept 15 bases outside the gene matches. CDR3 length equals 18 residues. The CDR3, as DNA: TGCGCCAGCAGCGCGATACCGGGACAGGGGGAAAAGGGCACTGAAGCTTTCTTT. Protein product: CASSAIPGQGEKGTEAFF.

Here the CDR3 reads CASSFNSGNTIYF. The CDR3 coding sequence is TGTGCCAGCAGTTTTAACTCTGGAAACACCATATATTTT. The gene calls are TRBV12-3 or TRBV12-4 and TRBJ1-3, with D hard to call. With 3 bases removed from V and 0 bases from J, the gap between germline ends came to 3 bases. The CDR3 runs to 13 residues.

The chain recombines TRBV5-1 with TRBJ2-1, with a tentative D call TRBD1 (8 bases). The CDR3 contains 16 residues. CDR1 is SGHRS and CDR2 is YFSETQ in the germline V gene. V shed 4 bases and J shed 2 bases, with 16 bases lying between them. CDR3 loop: CASSVTAGQAYNEQFF. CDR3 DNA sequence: TGCGCCAGCAGCGTAACAGCGGGACAGGCCTACAATGAGCAGTTCTTC.

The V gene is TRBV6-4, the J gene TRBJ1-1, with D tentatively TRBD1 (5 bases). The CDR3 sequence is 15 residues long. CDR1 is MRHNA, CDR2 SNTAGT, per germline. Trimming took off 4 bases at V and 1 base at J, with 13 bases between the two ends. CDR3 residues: CASSVGAGENTEAFF. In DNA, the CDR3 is TGTGCCAGCAGTGTTGGGGCGGGAGAGAACACTGAAGCTTTCTTT.

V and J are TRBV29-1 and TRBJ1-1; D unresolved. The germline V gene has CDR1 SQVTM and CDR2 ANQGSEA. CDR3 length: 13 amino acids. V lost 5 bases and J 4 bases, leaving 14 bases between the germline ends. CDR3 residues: CSVRETHGTEAFF. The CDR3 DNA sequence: TGCAGCGTTAGGGAGACGCACGGCACTGAAGCTTTCTTT.

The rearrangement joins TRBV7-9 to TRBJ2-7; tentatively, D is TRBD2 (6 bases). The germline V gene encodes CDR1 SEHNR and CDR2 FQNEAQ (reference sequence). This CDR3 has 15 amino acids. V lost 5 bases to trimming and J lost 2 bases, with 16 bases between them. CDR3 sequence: CASSISGGAPYEQYF. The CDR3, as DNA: TGTGCCAGCAGCATTAGCGGAGGTGCCCCCTACGAGCAGTACTTC.

CDR3 coding DNA: TGTGCCACCAGTGGTACAGGGACGGGTGAAACAGATACGCAGTATTTT. It encodes CATSGTGTGETDTQYF. This sequence joins TRBV24-1 and TRBJ2-3, with D possibly TRBD1 on 6 matching bases. Germline assignment: CDR1 KGHDR and CDR2 SFDVKD. V was clipped by 5 bases and J by 3 bases, with 17 bases between them. The CDR3 contains 16 residues.

The CDR3 DNA reads as TGTGCCCGGGAACGGGGGGGGGATGGCTACACCTTC. Translation: CARERGGDGYTF. The chain uses TRBV30 and TRBJ1-2, with D possibly matching TRBD1 (5 bases). CDR1 GTSNPN and CDR2 SVGIG come from the germline V gene (reference sequence). The CDR3 totals 12 residues. The germline V and J ends were trimmed by 8 bases and 6 bases, with 16 bases remaining between them.

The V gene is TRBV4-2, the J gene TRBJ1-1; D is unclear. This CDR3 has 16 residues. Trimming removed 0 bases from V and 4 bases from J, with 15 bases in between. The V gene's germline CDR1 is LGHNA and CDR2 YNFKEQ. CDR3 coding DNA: TGTGCCAGCAGCCAAGAAGCAGCAGGAGGAACCACTGAAGCTTTCTTT. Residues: CASSQEAAGGTTEAFF.

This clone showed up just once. The CDR3 loop is CASSAGQSEAFF. Written as DNA, the CDR3 is TGTGCCAGCAGCGCCGGACAGTCTGAAGCTTTCTTT. The chain is built from TRBV9 and TRBJ1-1; D might be TRBD1 (6 bases). The CDR3 contains 12 residues. Trimming pared 3 bases from V and 6 bases from J, leaving 9 bases between. CDR1 is SGDLS and CDR2 is YYNGEE in the germline V gene.

The CDR3 sequence is CASSPRLAGPTSTDTQYF. As DNA, the CDR3 is TGTGCCAGCTCACCAAGGCTAGCGGGCCCCACTAGCACAGATACGCAGTATTTT. The rearrangement links TRBV18 to TRBJ2-3; 8 bases line up with TRBD2. V lost 2 bases and J lost 0; bases outside the gene matches: 10. Per the germline V gene, CDR1 is KGHSH and CDR2 is LQKENI. This CDR3 has 18 amino acids. Full variable domain (missing parts from reference TRBV18 and TRBJ2-3): NAGVMQNPRHLVRRRGQEARLRCSPMKGHSHVYWYRQLPEEGLKFMVYLQKENIIDESGMPKERFSAEFPKEGPSILRIQQVVRGDSAAYFCASSPRLAGPTSTDTQYFGPGTRLTVL.

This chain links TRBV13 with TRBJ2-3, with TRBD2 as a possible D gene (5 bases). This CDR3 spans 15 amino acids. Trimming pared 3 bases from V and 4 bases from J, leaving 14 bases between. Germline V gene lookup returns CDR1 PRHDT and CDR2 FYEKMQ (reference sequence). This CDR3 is CASSLRASSADTQYF. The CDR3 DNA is TGTGCCAGCAGCTTGAGGGCTAGTTCGGCAGATACGCAGTATTTT.

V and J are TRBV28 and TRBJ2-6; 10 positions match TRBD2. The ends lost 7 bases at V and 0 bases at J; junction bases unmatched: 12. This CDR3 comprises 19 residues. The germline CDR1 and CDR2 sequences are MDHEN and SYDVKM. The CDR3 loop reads CASKTSGFSPGSGANVLTF. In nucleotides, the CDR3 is TGTGCCAGCAAGACTAGCGGGTTTTCTCCCGGCTCTGGGGCCAACGTCCTGACTTTC.

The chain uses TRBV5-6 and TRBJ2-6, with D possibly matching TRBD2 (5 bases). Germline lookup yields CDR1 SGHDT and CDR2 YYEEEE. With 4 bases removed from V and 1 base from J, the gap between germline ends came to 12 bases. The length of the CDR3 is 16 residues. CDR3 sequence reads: CASSAGLVSGANVLTF. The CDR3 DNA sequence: TGTGCCAGCAGCGCAGGACTGGTATCTGGGGCCAACGTCCTGACTTTC.

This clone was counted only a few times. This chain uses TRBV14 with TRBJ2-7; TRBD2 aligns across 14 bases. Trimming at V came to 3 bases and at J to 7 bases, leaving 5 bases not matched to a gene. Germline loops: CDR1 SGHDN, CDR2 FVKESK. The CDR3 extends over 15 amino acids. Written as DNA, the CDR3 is TGTGCCAGCAGCCATGGGACTAGCGGGAGCGAAGAGCAGTACTTC. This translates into CASSHGTSGSEEQYF.

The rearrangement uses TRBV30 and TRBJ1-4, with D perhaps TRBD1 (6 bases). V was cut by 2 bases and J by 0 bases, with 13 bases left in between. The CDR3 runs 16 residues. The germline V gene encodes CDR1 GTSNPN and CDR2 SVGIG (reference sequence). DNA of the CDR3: TGTGCCTGGAGTAAAGGGACACAGTCAACTAATGAAAAACTGTTTTTT. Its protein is CAWSKGTQSTNEKLFF.